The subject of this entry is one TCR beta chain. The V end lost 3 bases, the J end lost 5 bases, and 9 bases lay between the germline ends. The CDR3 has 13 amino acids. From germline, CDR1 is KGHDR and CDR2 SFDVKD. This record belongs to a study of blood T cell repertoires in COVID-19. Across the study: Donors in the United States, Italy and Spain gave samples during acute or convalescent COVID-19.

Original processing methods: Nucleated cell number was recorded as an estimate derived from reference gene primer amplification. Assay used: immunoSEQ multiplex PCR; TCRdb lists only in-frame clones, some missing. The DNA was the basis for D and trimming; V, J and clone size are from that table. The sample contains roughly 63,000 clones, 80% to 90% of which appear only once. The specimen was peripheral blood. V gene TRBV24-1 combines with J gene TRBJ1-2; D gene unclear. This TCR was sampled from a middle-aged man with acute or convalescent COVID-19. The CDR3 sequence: CATSDPTEYGYTF. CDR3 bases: TGTGCCACCAGTGATCCTACAGAATATGGCTACACCTTC.